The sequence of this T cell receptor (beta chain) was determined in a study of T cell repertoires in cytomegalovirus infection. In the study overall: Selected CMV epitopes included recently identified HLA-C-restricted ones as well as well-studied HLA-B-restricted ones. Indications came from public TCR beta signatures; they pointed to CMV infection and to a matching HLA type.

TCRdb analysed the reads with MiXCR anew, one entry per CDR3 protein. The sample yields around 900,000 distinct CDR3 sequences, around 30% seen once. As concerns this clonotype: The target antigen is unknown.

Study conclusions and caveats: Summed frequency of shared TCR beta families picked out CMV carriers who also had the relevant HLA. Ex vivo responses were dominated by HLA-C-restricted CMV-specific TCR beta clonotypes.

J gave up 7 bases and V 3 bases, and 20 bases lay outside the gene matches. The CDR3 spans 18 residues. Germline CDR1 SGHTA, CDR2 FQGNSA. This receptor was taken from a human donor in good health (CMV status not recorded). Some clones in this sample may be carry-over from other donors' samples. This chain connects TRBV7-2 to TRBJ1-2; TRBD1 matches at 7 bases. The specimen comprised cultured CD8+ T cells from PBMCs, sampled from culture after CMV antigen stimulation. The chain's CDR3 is CASSLGADRIYFSLGYTF. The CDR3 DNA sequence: TGTGCCAGCAGCTTGGGGGCGGACAGGATTTATTTTTCTCTTGGCTACACCTTC.